This entry lists 15 T cell receptor beta chains sequenced from one sample in a study of blood T cells in healthy people across ages. The second PCR ran roughly 6 to 11 cycles with a sample-barcoded 5' primer and J-beta primers. TCRdb re-called the 5' RACE reads through MiXCR, storing one row per CDR3 protein. The sample lists about 670,000 distinct CDR3 sequences, about 50% occurring once. Input material: blood. Receptors originate from a woman older than 75 in good health.

Of note for this clonotype: One junction end does not reproduce the germline sequence, and a read error may be involved. This chain links TRBV6-5 with TRBJ1-1, with 8 bases fitting TRBD1. CDR3 length: 15 amino acids. CDR1 is MNHEY and CDR2 is SVGAGI in the germline V gene. The CDR3 nucleotides read TGTGCCAGCAGTAGACCACAGGGGGTGAACGCTGAAGCTTTCTTT. Translating it yields CASSRPQGVNAEAFF.

This clonotype was detected ten times or more. The chain is built from TRBV20-1 and TRBJ2-3; D might be TRBD2 (5 bases). Per the germline V gene, CDR1 is DFQATT and CDR2 is SNEGSKA (reference sequence). CDR3 length equals 14 residues. V lost 3 bases, J lost 6 bases, and 16 bases lay in between. As DNA, the CDR3 is TGCAGTGCTAGGGGTGACTCGGGGTTGGATACGCAGTATTTT. As protein: CSARGDSGLDTQYF.

This chain connects TRBV7-2 to TRBJ2-5, with 7 bases fitting TRBD1. CDR1 and CDR2 (germline): SGHTA, FQGNSA. V shed 3 bases and J 4 bases; nucleotides not matched to a gene: 8. This CDR3 has 15 amino acids. CDR3 in DNA: TGTGCCAGCAGCTTCGACCGTCGACAGGGAGAGACCCAGTACTTC. Its translation: CASSFDRRQGETQYF.

This clonotype was recorded many times. The rearrangement joins TRBV15 to TRBJ2-7; 10 bases are a match to TRBD1. The V and J ends lost 0 bases and 4 bases, in that order; junction bases with no gene match: 6. The length of the CDR3 is 16 residues. Germline V gives CDR1 LNHNV, CDR2 YYDKDF (reference sequence). CDR3 residues: CATSRDFPGQGYEQYF. The CDR3 DNA reads TGTGCCACCAGCAGAGATTTTCCGGGACAGGGGTACGAGCAGTACTTC.

A few counts support this clonotype. A much larger clone differs from this one at a single base, so this may be a read error. The chain has TRBV7-6 and TRBJ2-1; no reliable D call. The germline CDR1 and CDR2 sequences are SGHVS and FNYEAQ. V lost 2 bases to trimming and J lost 9 bases, with 5 bases between them. This CDR3 comprises 11 residues. The CDR3 DNA is TGTGCCAGCAGCTTAAAGAGTGAGCAGTTCTTC. Translating gives CASSLKSEQFF.

Worth noting for this clonotype: The junction shows a germline mismatch at one end, possibly a read error. The chain recombines TRBV6-2 or TRBV6-3 with TRBJ2-5; no firm D call. The CDR3 totals 11 residues. CDR1 and CDR2 (germline): MNHEY, SVGEGT. CDR3 in amino acids: CANSSIRLRYF. In DNA form, the CDR3 reads TGTGCCAACAGTTCGATCAGGCTTAGGTACTTC.

V gene TRBV29-1 combines with J gene TRBJ2-7; 7 positions match TRBD1. The J call may be faulty, since TRBJ2-5 better matches the DNA end. Germline loops: CDR1 SQVTM, CDR2 ANQGSEA. This CDR3 is built from 14 residues. The CDR3 here is CSVETITGDETQYF. In nucleotides, the CDR3 is TGCAGCGTCGAAACCATCACAGGGGATGAGACCCAGTACTTC.

This clonotype was observed once. The V gene is TRBV5-5, the J gene TRBJ2-7; 8 positions agree with TRBD2. Trimming at V came to 2 bases and at J to 4 bases, leaving 8 bases not matched to a gene. Germline-derived CDR1 and CDR2 are SGHKS and YYEKEE (reference sequence). The CDR3 loop spans 15 amino acids. The CDR3: CASSFLPGGIYEQYF. The CDR3 region has the DNA TGTGCCAGCAGCTTCTTACCGGGGGGGATATACGAGCAGTACTTC.

The chain employs TRBV6-5 and TRBJ2-7, with a possible D match to TRBD2 (5 bases). V was cut by 0 bases and J by 0 bases, with 18 bases left in between. Germline CDR1 is MNHEY and CDR2 is SVGAGI. The CDR3 has 18 amino acids. The CDR3 coding sequence is TGTGCCAGCAGTTACTCGACCGCCGCTAGCAGTAGCTCCTACGAGCAGTACTTC. Amino acid sequence: CASSYSTAASSSSYEQYF.

This clonotype was recorded many times. This sequence joins TRBV4-2 and TRBJ2-3; 7 bases line up with TRBD2. The CDR3 consists of 13 residues. V shed 4 bases, J shed 7 bases, and the junction held 5 bases outside the gene matches. CDR1 and CDR2 from the germline V gene are LGHNA and YNFKEQ. The CDR3 region is CASSPTGGNTQYF. For the CDR3, the DNA is TGTGCCAGCAGCCCTACGGGAGGTAATACGCAGTATTTT.

V is TRBV5-5 and J is TRBJ2-5; D is undetermined. Germline assignment: CDR1 SGHKS and CDR2 YYEKEE (reference sequence). The CDR3 spans 14 residues. Deletions cut 4 bases from V and 4 bases from J, with 14 bases between. The DNA of the CDR3 is TGTGCCAGCAGCCGATGGGTGAACGGAGAGACCCAGTACTTC. Translation: CASSRWVNGETQYF.

This clonotype appeared many times. This rearrangement joins TRBV6-5 to TRBJ2-2; D is unclear. Germline V CDR1 and CDR2: MNHEY, SVGAGI. V lost 2 bases, J lost 6 bases, and 10 bases lay in between. CDR3 size: 14 residues. CDR3 sequence: CASSYATWAGELFF. The CDR3 DNA is TGTGCCAGCAGTTACGCGACATGGGCCGGGGAGCTGTTTTTT.

This clonotype was recorded at least ten times. The chain is built from TRBV9 and TRBJ2-3; TRBD2 might be the D (5 bases). In germline, CDR1 is SGDLS, CDR2 YYNGEE. V shed 3 bases and J shed 2 bases, with 7 bases lying between them. The CDR3 consists of 13 residues. This CDR3 is CASSAGFTDTQYF. The CDR3 DNA follows: TGTGCCAGCAGCGCGGGGTTCACAGATACGCAGTATTTT.

The chain is built from TRBV29-1 and TRBJ2-5, with D unresolved. The CDR3 extends over 11 amino acids. Germline CDR1 reads SQVTM; CDR2 reads ANQGSEA. Trimming took 8 bases from V and 0 from J, leaving 7 bases between them. CDR3 protein: CSTSHQETQYF. DNA for the CDR3: TGCAGCACCTCACACCAAGAGACCCAGTACTTC.

The gene calls are TRBV6-6 and TRBJ2-3; 8 bases match TRBD2. With 6 bases clipped from V and 3 bases from J, the junction kept 8 bases outside the gene matches. CDR3 size: 15 residues. Germline values: CDR1 MNHNY, CDR2 SVGAGI (reference sequence). The CDR3 protein is CASSLYGGVTDTQYF. The CDR3 region has the DNA TGTGCCAGCAGCCTTTACGGGGGGGTGACAGATACGCAGTATTTT.